A selection of T cell receptor gamma chains follows, all from one sample in a study of Vδ1+ human thymocytes. TCRdb reanalyzed the multiplex PCR reads using CATT. The sample has roughly 24,000 gamma-chain clones, about 13% seen once; the top ten hold 1.5% to 2%. Specimen: Vdelta1+ gamma-delta thymocytes from the thymus. The receptors were gathered from a child younger than two who had congenital heart surgery. The CDR3 runs from the conserved cysteine through the conserved F or W. The order of the fields is clone size, J gene, V gene, CDR3 protein, CDR3 DNA. The size of a clone is reported for some rows only, either as once, few or many, or as a class for expanded clones.

- | TRGJ1/TRGJ2 | TRGV5 | CATKPDYYKKLF | TGTGCCACCAAACCGGATTATTATAAGAAACTCTTT
few | TRGJ1/TRGJ2 | TRGV4 | CATWDLPPTYKKLF | TGTGCCACCTGGGACCTTCCCCCAACTTATAAGAAACTCTTT
medium-sized | TRGJ1/TRGJ2 | TRGV9 | CALWEVHRYYKKLF | TGTGCCTTGTGGGAGGTGCATCGCTATTATAAGAAACTCTTT
- | TRGJ1/TRGJ2 | TRGV4 | CATWDGKHNYYKKLF | TGTGCCACCTGGGATGGCAAACACAATTATTATAAGAAACTCTTT
- | TRGJ1/TRGJ2 | TRGV8 | CATWDRPFASRKLF | TGTGCCACCTGGGATAGGCCGTTTGCAAGTAGGAAACTCTTT
few | TRGJ1/TRGJ2 | TRGV8 | CATWTQLNYYKKLF | TGTGCCACCTGGACGCAACTGAATTATTATAAGAAACTCTTT
- | TRGJP2 | TRGV4 | CATWDGCWIKTF | TGTGCCACCTGGGATGGTTGTTGGATCAAGACGTTT
- | TRGJ1/TRGJ2 | TRGV4 | CATWNGPCDYKKLF | TGTGCCACCTGGAATGGGCCTTGCGATTATAAGAAACTCTTT
- | TRGJ1/TRGJ2 | TRGV5 | CATWDTANGYYKKLF | TGTGCCACCTGGGACACGGCTAATGGATATTATAAGAAACTCTTT
- | TRGJP1 | TRGV4 | CATWNGLSGWFKIF | TGTGCCACCTGGAATGGGCTTTCTGGTTGGTTCAAGATATTT
- | TRGJ1/TRGJ2 | TRGV3 | CATWDGLRRYKKLF | TGTGCCACCTGGGACGGGCTCCGTCGGTATAAGAAACTCTTT
few | TRGJ1/TRGJ2 | TRGV4 | CATWDGPKKLF | TGTGCCACCTGGGATGGTCCGAAGAAACTCTTT
few | TRGJ1/TRGJ2 | TRGV9 | CALWEVQVNHYKKLF | TGTGCCTTGTGGGAGGTGCAAGTAAATCATTATAAGAAACTCTTT
few | TRGJ1/TRGJ2 | TRGV8 | CATWDRPRKLF | TGTGCCACCTGGGATAGGCCCCGGAAACTCTTT
- | TRGJP2 | TRGV2 | CATRIWSSDWIKTF | TGTGCCACCCGCATATGGAGTAGTGATTGGATCAAGACGTTT
- | TRGJ1/TRGJ2 | TRGV9 | CALWEVLDYKKLF | TGTGCCTTGTGGGAGGTGTTGGATTATAAGAAACTCTTT
- | TRGJ1/TRGJ2 | TRGV9 | CALWEVLCYKKLF | TGTGCCTTGTGGGAGGTGTTGTGTTATAAGAAACTCTTT
few | TRGJ1/TRGJ2 | TRGV2 | CATWIRNYYKKLF | TGTGCCACCTGGATTCGGAATTATTATAAGAAACTCTTT
few | TRGJP2 | TRGV9 | CALWEVGPGWIKTF | TGTGCCTTGTGGGAGGTGGGGCCGGGGTGGATCAAGACGTTT
medium-sized | TRGJ1/TRGJ2 | TRGV3 | CATWDRDKKLF | TGTGCCACCTGGGACAGAGATAAGAAACTCTTT
- | TRGJ1/TRGJ2 | TRGV5 | CATWDLGYKKLF | TGTGCCACCTGGGACTTGGGTTATAAGAAACTCTTT
- | TRGJP2 | TRGV5 | CATWDRPNDWIKTF | TGTGCCACCTGGGACAGGCCTAATGATTGGATCAAGACGTTT
- | TRGJP2 | TRGV3 | CATWAYWIKTF | TGTGCCACCTGGGCCTATTGGATCAAGACGTTT
medium-sized | TRGJP1 | TRGV4 | CATWNGWFKIF | TGTGCCACCTGGAATGGTTGGTTCAAGATATTT
- | TRGJ1/TRGJ2 | TRGV9 | CALWECRKKLF | TGTGCCTTGTGGGAATGTCGTAAGAAACTCTTT
medium-sized | TRGJ1/TRGJ2 | TRGV5 | CATWDRLGYKKLF | TGTGCCACCTGGGACAGGCTGGGGTATAAGAAACTCTTT
- | TRGJ1/TRGJ2 | TRGV8 | CATWDSSNYYKKLF | TGTGCCACCTGGGATAGTTCCAATTATTATAAGAAACTCTTT
- | TRGJ1/TRGJ2 | TRGV4 | CATWDGGEKLF | TGTGCCACCTGGGATGGGGGTGAGAAACTCTTT
- | TRGJP1 | TRGV3 | CASSYTGWFKIF | TGTGCCTCCAGTTACACTGGTTGGTTCAAGATATTT
few | TRGJ1/TRGJ2 | TRGV4 | CATWNPNYYKKLF | TGTGCCACCTGGAATCCGAATTATTATAAGAAACTCTTT
- | TRGJ1/TRGJ2 | TRGV4 | CATWNGGDFYYKKLF | TGTGCCACCTGGAATGGAGGTGATTTTTATTATAAGAAACTCTTT
- | TRGJ1/TRGJ2 | TRGV9 | CALWEVQGKKLF | TGTGCCTTGTGGGAGGTGCAGGGGAAGAAACTCTTT
few | TRGJ1/TRGJ2 | TRGV9 | CALWERYKKLF | TGTGCCCTGTGGGAGCGATATAAGAAACTCTTT
few | TRGJ1/TRGJ2 | TRGV4 | CATWNGPGYKKLF | TGTGCCACCTGGAATGGGCCTGGTTATAAGAAACTCTTT
- | TRGJ1/TRGJ2 | TRGV2 | CATWDGFLDYYKKLF | TGTGCCACCTGGGACGGGTTTCTCGATTATTATAAGAAACTCTTT
few | TRGJP2 | TRGV3 | CATWDRRRSDWIKTF | TGTGCCACCTGGGACAGGCGCCGTAGTGATTGGATCAAGACGTTT
- | TRGJ1/TRGJ2 | TRGV4 | CATWDVFPRYYKKLF | TGTGCCACCTGGGATGTCTTCCCTCGTTATTATAAGAAACTCTTT
- | TRGJ1/TRGJ2 | TRGV3 | CATWDRLLYYKKLF | TGTGCCACCTGGGACAGGCTCCTCTATTATAAGAAACTCTTT
- | TRGJ1/TRGJ2 | TRGV8 | CATWDRIDYKKLF | TGTGCCACCTGGGATAGAATTGATTATAAGAAACTCTTT
- | TRGJ1/TRGJ2 | TRGV4 | CATWVDKKLF | TGTGCCACCTGGGTTGATAAGAAACTCTTT
few | TRGJ1/TRGJ2 | TRGV9 | CALWEVQSNYYKKLF | TGTGCCTTGTGGGAGGTGCAATCGAATTATTATAAGAAACTCTTT
- | TRGJP1 | TRGV9 | CALWEPTGWFKIF | TGTGCCTTGTGGGAGCCCACTGGTTGGTTCAAGATATTT
few | TRGJ1/TRGJ2 | TRGV5 | CATWDRHGYKKLF | TGTGCCACCTGGGACAGGCATGGTTATAAGAAACTCTTT
- | TRGJ1/TRGJ2 | TRGV2 | CATWDLRTKKLF | TGTGCCACCTGGGACCTCCGCACAAAGAAACTCTTT
- | TRGJ1/TRGJ2 | TRGV4 | CATWNARYYKKLF | TGTGCCACCTGGAATGCACGTTATTATAAGAAACTCTTT
once | TRGJP | TRGV9 | CALWEVPVLGKKIKVF | TGTGCCTTGTGGGAGGTCCCCGTGTTGGGCAAAAAAATCAAGGTATTT
- | TRGJ1/TRGJ2 | TRGV8 | CATWDSEKLF | TGTGCCACCTGGGACTCCGAGAAACTCTTT
- | TRGJ1/TRGJ2 | TRGV4 | CATWALRDKKLF | TGTGCCACCTGGGCCTTAAGGGATAAGAAACTCTTT
- | TRGJ1/TRGJ2 | TRGV4 | CATWDRNNKKLF | TGTGCCACCTGGGATCGAAATAATAAGAAACTCTTT
- | TRGJ1/TRGJ2 | TRGV9 | CALWEGTRHYYKKLF | TGTGCCTTGTGGGAGGGAACGCGTCATTATTATAAGAAACTCTTT
few | TRGJ1/TRGJ2 | TRGV3 | CATWDRLPYYKKLF | TGTGCCACCTGGGACAGGCTCCCTTATTATAAGAAACTCTTT
medium-sized | TRGJ1/TRGJ2 | TRGV9 | CALWEVGKKLF | TGTGCCTTGTGGGAGGTGGGGAAGAAACTCTTT
few | TRGJP1 | TRGV4 | CATWDVETTGWFKIF | TGTGCCACCTGGGATGTAGAGACCACTGGTTGGTTCAAGATATTT